These 16 T cell receptor beta chains originate from one sample sequenced in a study of T cell responses to AZD1222 COVID-19 vaccine. Some clones are missing from TCRdb's copy, which holds only in-frame ones; the method was immunoSEQ multiplex PCR. The sample lists over 150,000 clones; around 90% were seen once. The source was peripheral blood, collected 28 days after the second AZD1222 dose. These receptors were collected from an adult who received the AZD1222 COVID-19 vaccine.

The genes are TRBV27 and TRBJ1-5; D not certain. Trimming shortened V by 0 bases and J by 7 bases, and 13 bases separated the two germline ends. CDR3 size: 15 residues. The V gene's germline CDR1 is MNHEY and CDR2 SMNVEV (reference sequence). The CDR3 is CASSLSPTSTQPQHF. DNA of the CDR3: TGTGCCAGCAGTTTATCCCCTACATCAACCCAGCCCCAGCATTTT.

V and J are TRBV6-5 and TRBJ1-4; a weak D match, TRBD1 (5 bases). From germline, CDR1 is MNHEY and CDR2 SVGAGI. Trimming shortened V by 2 bases and J by 7 bases, and 17 bases separated the two germline ends. The CDR3 length is 16 residues. CDR3 sequence reads: CASSYHRGSGPEKLFF. The DNA of the CDR3 is TGTGCCAGCAGTTACCACCGGGGGTCAGGGCCTGAAAAACTGTTTTTT.

This sequence joins TRBV3-1 (or the pseudogene TRBV3-2) and TRBJ2-1, with TRBD2 matching 11 bases. The CDR3 runs to 17 residues. Germline CDR1 LGHDT, CDR2 YNNKEL (reference sequence). The V segment lost 0 bases and the J segment 7 bases; nucleotides outside the gene matches: 8. The CDR3 loop is CASSQDVIAGGYNEQFF. Written as DNA, the CDR3 is TGTGCCAGCAGCCAAGATGTGATAGCGGGGGGGTATAATGAGCAGTTCTTC.

The rearrangement uses TRBV18 and TRBJ2-7; D may be TRBD1 (5 bases). Looked up from germline, CDR1 is KGHSH and CDR2 is LQKENI. CDR3 length: 14 residues. V was clipped by 3 bases and J by 0 bases, with 9 bases between them. The CDR3: CASSPTTDSYEQYF. The CDR3 DNA sequence: TGTGCCAGCTCACCGACGACAGACTCCTACGAGCAGTACTTC.

The rearrangement links TRBV2 to TRBJ1-5; 8 bases agree with TRBD1. The CDR3 is 14 amino acids. Losses at the gene ends were 6 bases for V and 6 bases for J; bases not matched to a gene: 7. Per germline, CDR1 SNHLY and CDR2 FYNNEI. This CDR3 reads CASRDRVEGQPQHF. In nucleotides, the CDR3 is TGTGCCAGCAGGGACAGGGTTGAGGGTCAGCCCCAGCATTTT.

The J gene is TRBJ1-4, the V gene TRBV12-5; 10 positions match TRBD1. Looked up from germline, CDR1 is LGHNT and CDR2 is FRNRAP. V was clipped by 9 bases and J by 7 bases; unmatched bases: 8. The CDR3 is 14 residues long. In nucleotides, the CDR3 is TGTGCTAGCGCGGCTCGGACAGGGGGTGAAAAACTGTTTTTT. Its translation: CASAARTGGEKLFF.

The count of this clone is one. In DNA, the CDR3 is TGTGCCAGCAGCAAGACAGGGTTTCGGGACGAGCAGTACTTC. Translated: CASSKTGFRDEQYF. The chain recombines TRBV6-2 or TRBV6-3 with TRBJ2-7, with 7 bases fitting TRBD1. With V trimmed by 6 bases and J by 5 bases, 10 bases remained unmatched. The CDR3 has 14 amino acids. Germline V CDR1 and CDR2: MNHEY, SVGEGT.

V and J are TRBV4-2 and TRBJ2-3; D is possibly TRBD2 (6 bases). The germline CDR1 and CDR2 sequences are LGHNA and YNFKEQ. Trimming shortened V by 0 bases and J by 0 bases, and 7 bases separated the two germline ends. CDR3 length: 15 residues. The CDR3 here is CASSQDGGSTDTQYF. The CDR3 DNA sequence: TGTGCCAGCAGCCAAGATGGGGGGAGCACAGATACGCAGTATTTT.

In nucleotides, the CDR3 is TGTGCCAGCTCAACGCTGACAGGGATGTTCGCCGGGGAGCTGTTTTTT. This codes for CASSTLTGMFAGELFF. The rearrangement joins TRBV18 to TRBJ2-2, with TRBD1 matching 7 bases. Germline lookup yields CDR1 KGHSH and CDR2 LQKENI. The CDR3 totals 16 residues. The ends lost 5 bases at V and 6 bases at J; junction bases unmatched: 12.

The chain combines TRBV5-1 with TRBJ1-2, with D possibly matching TRBD1 (6 bases). The CDR3 consists of 15 residues. CDR1 and CDR2 (germline): SGHRS, YFSETQ. Trimming removed 0 bases at V and 5 bases at J, with 14 bases between. The CDR3: CASSLVARGSYGYTF. The CDR3 region has the DNA TGCGCCAGCAGCTTGGTAGCCAGGGGTTCGTATGGCTACACCTTC.

The genes are TRBV4-2 and TRBJ2-2; maybe TRBD2 (6 bases). Trimming left V 5 bases short and J 6 bases short, with 16 bases between. Germline V gene data show CDR1 as LGHNA and CDR2 as YNFKEQ. The CDR3 runs 15 residues. The CDR3 sequence: CASSSPGGLSGELFF. CDR3 coding DNA: TGTGCCAGCAGCTCCCCCGGGGGATTGTCCGGGGAGCTGTTTTTT.

This clone was observed a few times. V and J are TRBV3-1 (or the pseudogene TRBV3-2) and TRBJ1-1; D gene ambiguous. The CDR3 extends over 13 amino acids. The germline V gene encodes CDR1 LGHDT and CDR2 YNNKEL (reference sequence). V was pared by 1 base and J by 1 base, with 4 bases between. CDR3 nucleotides: TGTGCCAGCAGCCAAGCCGGGAACACTGAAGCTTTCTTT. Protein product: CASSQAGNTEAFF.

This clone was seen a single time. This chain links TRBV5-5 with TRBJ2-5; 11 bases line up with TRBD2. The CDR3 length is 14 residues. V was clipped by 1 base and J by 4 bases; unmatched bases: 0. Germline CDR1 reads SGHKS; CDR2 reads YYEKEE (reference sequence). CDR3 residues: CASSLTSGGETQYF. CDR3 DNA sequence: TGTGCCAGCAGCTTGACTAGCGGGGGAGAGACCCAGTACTTC. Complete variable domain (other parts from reference TRBV5-5 and TRBJ2-5): DAGVTQSPTHLIKTRGQQVTLRCSPISGHKSVSWYQQVLGQGPQFIFQYYEKEERGRGNFPDRFSARQFPNYSSELNVNALLLGDSALYLCASSLTSGGETQYFGPGTRLLVL.

As DNA, the CDR3 is TGTGCCAGCAGCTTTGATCCCAATCAGCCCCAGCATTTT. Its protein is CASSFDPNQPQHF. The rearrangement uses TRBV5-4 and TRBJ1-5; D unclear. The CDR3 covers 13 residues. Germline V lookup: CDR1 SGHNT, CDR2 YYREEE (reference sequence). The V and J ends lost 2 bases and 3 bases respectively, with 6 bases between them.

This chain joins TRBV7-9 and TRBJ1-2; possible D gene TRBD1, 6 bases. Trimming pared 5 bases from V and 8 bases from J, leaving 18 bases between. Germline CDR1 SEHNR, CDR2 FQNEAQ (reference sequence). The CDR3 runs 14 residues. The CDR3 DNA reads TGTGCCAGCAGCCAAGCCGGGACAAGCGAGGGCTACACCTTC. The encoded protein is CASSQAGTSEGYTF.

This clone showed up just a few times. The chain links TRBV2 to TRBJ1-2; D gene unclear. CDR3 length: 13 amino acids. V was shortened by 6 bases and J by 6 bases, with 14 bases between the two germline ends. Germline lookup yields CDR1 SNHLY and CDR2 FYNNEI. The CDR3 nucleotides are TGTGCCAGCAGCGGACGCCCGTCCAATGGCTACACCTTC. As protein: CASSGRPSNGYTF.